This TCR beta chain was identified during a study of blood T cell repertoires in COVID-19. Method: immunoSEQ multiplex PCR; TCRdb's copy keeps in-frame clones and lacks some. Counted here are just over 300,000 clones, 86% occurring once; the ten biggest clones make up less than 4.5%. Per the germline V gene, CDR1 is SQVTM and CDR2 is ANQGSEA. This CDR3 contains 14 residues. After removal of 7 bases from V and 4 bases from J, the junction contained 9 bases not matched to a gene. The J gene is TRBJ2-4, the V gene TRBV29-1; 8 bases map to TRBD1. The specimen was PBMCs or T cells enriched from blood (not recorded which). This clonotype was obtained from a man aged 25 to 40 who had recovered from COVID-19. CDR3 coding DNA: TGCAGCGCCGTTCGGACAGGGCGGAAAAACATTCAGTACTTC. Its translation: CSAVRTGRKNIQYF.